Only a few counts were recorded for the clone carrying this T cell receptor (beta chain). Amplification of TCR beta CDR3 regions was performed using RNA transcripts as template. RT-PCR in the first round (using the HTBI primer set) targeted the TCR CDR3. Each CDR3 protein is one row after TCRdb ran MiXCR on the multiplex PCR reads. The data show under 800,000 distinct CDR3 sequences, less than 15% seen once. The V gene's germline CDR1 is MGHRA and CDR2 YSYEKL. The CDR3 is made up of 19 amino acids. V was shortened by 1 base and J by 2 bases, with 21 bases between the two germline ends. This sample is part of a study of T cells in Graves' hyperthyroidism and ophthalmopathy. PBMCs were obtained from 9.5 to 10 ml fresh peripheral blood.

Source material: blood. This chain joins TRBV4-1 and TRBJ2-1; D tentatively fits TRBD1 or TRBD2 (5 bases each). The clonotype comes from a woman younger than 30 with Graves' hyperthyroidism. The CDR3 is CASSQARLGFGAAYNEQFF. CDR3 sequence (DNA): TGCGCCAGCAGCCAAGCTCGTCTTGGTTTCGGGGCAGCCTACAATGAGCAGTTCTTC.